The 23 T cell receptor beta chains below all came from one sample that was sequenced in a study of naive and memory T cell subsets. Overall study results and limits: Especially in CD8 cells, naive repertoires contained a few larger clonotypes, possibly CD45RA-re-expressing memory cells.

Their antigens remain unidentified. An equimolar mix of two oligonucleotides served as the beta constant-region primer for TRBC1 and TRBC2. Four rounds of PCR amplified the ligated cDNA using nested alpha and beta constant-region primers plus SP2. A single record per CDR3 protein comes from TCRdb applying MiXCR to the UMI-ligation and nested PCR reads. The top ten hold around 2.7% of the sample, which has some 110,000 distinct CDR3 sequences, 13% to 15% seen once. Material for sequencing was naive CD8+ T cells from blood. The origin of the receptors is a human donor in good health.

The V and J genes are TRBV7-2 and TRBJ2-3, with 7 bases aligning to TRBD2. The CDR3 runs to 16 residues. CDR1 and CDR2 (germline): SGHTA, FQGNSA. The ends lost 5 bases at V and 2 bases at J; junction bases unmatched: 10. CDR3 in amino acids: CASSSVAGESTDTQYF. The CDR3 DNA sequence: TGTGCCAGCAGCAGCGTGGCGGGGGAGTCCACAGATACGCAGTATTTT.

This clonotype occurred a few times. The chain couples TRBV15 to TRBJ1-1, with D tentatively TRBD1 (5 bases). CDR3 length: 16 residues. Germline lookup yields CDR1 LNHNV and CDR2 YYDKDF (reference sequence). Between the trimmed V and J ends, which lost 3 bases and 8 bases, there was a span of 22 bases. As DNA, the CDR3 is TGTGCCACCAGCAGCGGGGCAGGGCTATTCCTGAACGAAGCTTTCTTT. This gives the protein CATSSGAGLFLNEAFF.

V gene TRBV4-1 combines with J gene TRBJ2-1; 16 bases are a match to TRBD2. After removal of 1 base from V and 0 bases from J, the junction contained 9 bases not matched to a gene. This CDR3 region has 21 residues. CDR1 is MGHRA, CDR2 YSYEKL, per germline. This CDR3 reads CASSQALPGTSGRGSYNEQFF. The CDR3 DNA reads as TGCGCCAGCAGCCAAGCTTTACCCGGGACTAGCGGGAGGGGCTCCTACAATGAGCAGTTCTTC.

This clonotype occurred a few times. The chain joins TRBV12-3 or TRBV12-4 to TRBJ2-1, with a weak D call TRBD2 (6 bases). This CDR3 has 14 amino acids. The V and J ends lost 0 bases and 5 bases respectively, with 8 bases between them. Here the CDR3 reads CASSLAGGHNEQFF. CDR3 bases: TGTGCCAGCAGTTTAGCGGGAGGCCACAATGAGCAGTTCTTC.

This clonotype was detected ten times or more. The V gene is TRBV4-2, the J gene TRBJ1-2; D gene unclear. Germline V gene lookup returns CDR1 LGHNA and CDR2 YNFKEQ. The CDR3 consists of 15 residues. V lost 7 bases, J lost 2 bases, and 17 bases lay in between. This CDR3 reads CASTEAGQANYGYTF. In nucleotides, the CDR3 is TGTGCCAGCACCGAAGCCGGGCAGGCAAACTATGGCTACACCTTC.

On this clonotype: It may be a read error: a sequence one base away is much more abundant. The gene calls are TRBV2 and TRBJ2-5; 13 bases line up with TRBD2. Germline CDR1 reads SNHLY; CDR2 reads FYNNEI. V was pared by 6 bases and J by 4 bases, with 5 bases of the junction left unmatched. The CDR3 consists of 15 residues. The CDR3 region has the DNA TGTGCCAGCAGAACTAGCGGGGGGGTCGGAGAGACCCAGTACTTC. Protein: CASRTSGGVGETQYF.

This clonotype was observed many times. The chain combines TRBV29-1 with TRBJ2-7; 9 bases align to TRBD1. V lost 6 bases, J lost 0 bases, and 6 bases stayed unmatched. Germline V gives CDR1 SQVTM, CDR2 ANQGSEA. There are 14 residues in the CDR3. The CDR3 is CSVAGTGISYEQYF. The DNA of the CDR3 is TGCAGCGTCGCCGGGACAGGGATCTCCTACGAGCAGTACTTC.

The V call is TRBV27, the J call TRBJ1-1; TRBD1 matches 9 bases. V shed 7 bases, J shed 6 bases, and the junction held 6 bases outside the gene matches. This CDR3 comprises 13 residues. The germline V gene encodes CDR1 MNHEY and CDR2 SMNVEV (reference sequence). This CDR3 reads CASKKQGAAEAFF. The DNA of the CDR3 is TGTGCCAGCAAAAAACAGGGGGCTGCTGAAGCTTTCTTT.

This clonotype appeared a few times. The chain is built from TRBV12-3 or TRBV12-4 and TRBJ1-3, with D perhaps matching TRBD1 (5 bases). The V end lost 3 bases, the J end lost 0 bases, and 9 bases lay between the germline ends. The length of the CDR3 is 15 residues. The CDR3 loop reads CASSFDRSSGNTIYF. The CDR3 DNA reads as TGTGCCAGCAGTTTCGACAGAAGCTCTGGAAACACCATATATTTT.

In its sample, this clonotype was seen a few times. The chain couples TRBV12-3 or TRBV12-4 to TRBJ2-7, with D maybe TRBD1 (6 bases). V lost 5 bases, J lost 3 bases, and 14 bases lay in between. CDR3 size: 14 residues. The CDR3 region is CASSTGTQIYEQYF. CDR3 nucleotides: TGTGCCAGCAGTACCGGGACACAGATCTACGAGCAGTACTTC.

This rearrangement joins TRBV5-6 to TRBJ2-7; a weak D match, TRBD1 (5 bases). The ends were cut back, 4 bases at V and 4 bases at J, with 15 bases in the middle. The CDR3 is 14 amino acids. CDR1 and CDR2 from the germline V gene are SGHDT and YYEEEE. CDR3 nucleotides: TGTGCCAGCAGCCCAACAGGAGATACTTACGAGCAGTACTTC. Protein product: CASSPTGDTYEQYF.

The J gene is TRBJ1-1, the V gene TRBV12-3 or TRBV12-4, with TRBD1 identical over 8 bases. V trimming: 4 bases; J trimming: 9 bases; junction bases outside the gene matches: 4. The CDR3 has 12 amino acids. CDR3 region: CASSWGQEQAFF. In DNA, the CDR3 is TGTGCCAGCAGTTGGGGACAGGAACAAGCTTTCTTT.

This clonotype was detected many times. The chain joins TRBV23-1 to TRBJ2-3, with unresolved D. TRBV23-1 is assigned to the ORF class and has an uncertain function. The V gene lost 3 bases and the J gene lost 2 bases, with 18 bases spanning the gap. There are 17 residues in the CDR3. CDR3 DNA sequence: TGCGCCAGCAGTCAGGGTCTTGCGGAGCCTTTCACAGATACGCAGTATTTT. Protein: CASSQGLAEPFTDTQYF.

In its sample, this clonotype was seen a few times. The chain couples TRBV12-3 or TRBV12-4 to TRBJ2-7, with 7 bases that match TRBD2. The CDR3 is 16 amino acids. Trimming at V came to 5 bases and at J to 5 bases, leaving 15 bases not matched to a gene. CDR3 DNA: TGTGCCAGCAGTCCGGGCGGGGGAGGGTTTTACGACGAGCAGTACTTC. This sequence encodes CASSPGGGGFYDEQYF.

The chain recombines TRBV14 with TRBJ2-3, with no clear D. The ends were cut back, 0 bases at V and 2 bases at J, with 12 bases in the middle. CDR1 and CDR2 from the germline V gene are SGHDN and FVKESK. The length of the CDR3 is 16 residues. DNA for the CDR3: TGTGCCAGCAGCCAAGAAAGGCAGTGGCTCACAGATACGCAGTATTTT. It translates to CASSQERQWLTDTQYF.

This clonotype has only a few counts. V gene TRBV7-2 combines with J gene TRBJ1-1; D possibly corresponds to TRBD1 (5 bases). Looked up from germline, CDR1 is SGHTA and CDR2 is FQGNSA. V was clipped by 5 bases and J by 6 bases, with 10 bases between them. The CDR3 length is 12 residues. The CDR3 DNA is TGTGCCAGCAGCCTGATGGGGGCTGAAGCTTTCTTT. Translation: CASSLMGAEAFF.

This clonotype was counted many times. The CDR3: CASSLWGTLTVNEQFF. The CDR3 coding sequence is TGTGCCAGCAGTTTATGGGGAACCCTCACAGTAAATGAGCAGTTCTTC. J is TRBJ2-1 and V is TRBV12-3 or TRBV12-4; D is ambiguous. The CDR3 runs 16 residues. The V gene lost 2 bases and the J gene lost 7 bases, with 18 bases spanning the gap.

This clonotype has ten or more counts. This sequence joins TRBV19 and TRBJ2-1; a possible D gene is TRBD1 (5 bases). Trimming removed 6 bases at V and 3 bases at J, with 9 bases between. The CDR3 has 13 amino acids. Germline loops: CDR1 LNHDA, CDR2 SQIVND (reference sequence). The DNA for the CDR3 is TGTGCCAGTAGCCTAGACAGCTACAATGAGCAGTTCTTC. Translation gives CASSLDSYNEQFF.

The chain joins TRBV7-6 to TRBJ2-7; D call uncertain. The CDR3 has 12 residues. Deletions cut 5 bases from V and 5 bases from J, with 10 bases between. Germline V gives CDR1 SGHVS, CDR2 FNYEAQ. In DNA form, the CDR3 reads TGTGCCAGCAGCCCCGGTTGGAACGAGCAGTACTTC. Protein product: CASSPGWNEQYF. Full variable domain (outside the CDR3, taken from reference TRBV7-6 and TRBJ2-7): GAGVSQSPRYKVTKRGQDVALRCDPISGHVSLYWYRQALGQGPEFLTYFNYEAQQDKSGLPNDRFSAERPEGSISTLTIQRTEQRDSAMYRCASSPGWNEQYFGPGTRLTVT.

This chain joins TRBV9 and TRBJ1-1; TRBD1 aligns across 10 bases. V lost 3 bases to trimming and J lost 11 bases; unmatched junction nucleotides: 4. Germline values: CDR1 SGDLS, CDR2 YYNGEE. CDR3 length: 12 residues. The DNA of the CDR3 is TGTGCCAGCAGCGGGACAGGGGGGGAGGCTTTCTTT. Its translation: CASSGTGGEAFF. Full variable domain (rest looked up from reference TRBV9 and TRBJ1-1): DSGVTQTPKHLITATGQRVTLRCSPRSGDLSVYWYQQSLDQGLQFLIQYYNGEERAKGNILERFSAQQFPDLHSELNLSSLELGDSALYFCASSGTGGEAFFGQGTRLTVV.

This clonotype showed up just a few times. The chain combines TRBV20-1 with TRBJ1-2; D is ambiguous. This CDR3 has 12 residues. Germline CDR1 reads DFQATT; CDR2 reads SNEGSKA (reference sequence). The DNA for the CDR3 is TGCAGCCTAAGCGACCCGTGGGATGGCTACACCTTC. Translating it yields CSLSDPWDGYTF.

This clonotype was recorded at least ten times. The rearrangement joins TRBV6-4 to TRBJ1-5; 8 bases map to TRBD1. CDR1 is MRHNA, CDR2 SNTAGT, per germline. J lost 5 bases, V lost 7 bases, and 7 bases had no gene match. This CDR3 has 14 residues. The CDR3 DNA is TGTGCCAGCACCGAGGGACAGGCCCATCAGCCCCAGCATTTT. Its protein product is CASTEGQAHQPQHF.

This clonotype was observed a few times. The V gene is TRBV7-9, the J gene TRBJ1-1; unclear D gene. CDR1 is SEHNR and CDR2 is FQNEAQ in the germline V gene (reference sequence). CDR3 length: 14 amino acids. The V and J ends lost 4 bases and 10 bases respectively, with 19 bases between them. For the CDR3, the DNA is TGTGCCAGCAGCTCAACTCCCCCCAGCGTTGGAGCTTTCTTT. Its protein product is CASSSTPPSVGAFF.